These 2 T cell receptor beta chains were sequenced from one sample in a study of blood T cell dynamics during melanoma immunotherapy. TCRdb's table, derived via immunoSEQ multiplex PCR, lists solely in-frame clones and lacks some. The sample carries thousands of clones, approximately 86% recorded once. Sample time point: pre-treatment baseline. Sequences were derived from blood, sampled from a patient treated with checkpoint blockade. These receptors were obtained from a human donor with melanoma.

The J gene is TRBJ1-5, the V gene TRBV28, with 9 bases that match TRBD1. The CDR3 runs to 18 residues. Germline CDR1 reads MDHEN; CDR2 reads SYDVKM. J lost 4 bases, V lost 3 bases, and 13 bases had no gene match. This CDR3 is CASSFPLLGTGYNQPQHF. The DNA of the CDR3 is TGTGCCAGCAGTTTTCCACTACTCGGGACAGGGTATAATCAGCCCCAGCATTTT.

The V and J genes are TRBV4-2 and TRBJ2-7; 11 nucleotides align to TRBD2. This CDR3 is built from 14 residues. Germline CDR1 reads LGHNA; CDR2 reads YNFKEQ. J gave up 5 bases and V 1 base, and 1 base lay outside the gene matches. Here the CDR3 reads CASSQGLAGNEQYF. CDR3 DNA sequence: TGTGCCAGCAGCCAAGGACTAGCGGGAAACGAGCAGTACTTC.